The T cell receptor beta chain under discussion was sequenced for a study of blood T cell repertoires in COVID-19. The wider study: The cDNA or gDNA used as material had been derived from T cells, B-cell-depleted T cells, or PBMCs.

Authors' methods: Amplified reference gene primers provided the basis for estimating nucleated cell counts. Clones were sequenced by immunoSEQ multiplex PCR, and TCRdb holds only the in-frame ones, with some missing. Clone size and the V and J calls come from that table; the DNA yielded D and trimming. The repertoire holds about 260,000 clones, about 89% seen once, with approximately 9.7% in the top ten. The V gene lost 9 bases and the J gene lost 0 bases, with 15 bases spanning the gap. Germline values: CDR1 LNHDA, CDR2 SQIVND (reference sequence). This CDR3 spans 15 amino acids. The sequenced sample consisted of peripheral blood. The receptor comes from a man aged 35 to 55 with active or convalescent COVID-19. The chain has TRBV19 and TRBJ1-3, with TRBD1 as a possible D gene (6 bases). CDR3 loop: CASSIDRSSGNTIYF. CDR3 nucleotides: TGTGCCAGCTCGATCGACAGGAGCTCTGGAAACACCATATATTTT.